This is a list of T cell receptor beta chains from one sample in a study of graft-versus-host responses after intestinal transplantation. Using immunoSEQ multiplex PCR, the repertoire was profiled, and TCRdb retains in-frame clones only, with some absent. The table includes about 73,000 clones, 90% detected once. What these receptors recognize is not known. Sequencing was performed on unstimulated CD8+ T cells sorted from spleen or lymph node cells, taken before transplant. The receptors were sampled from a human donor who was the organ donor for an intestinal transplant. The CDR3 runs from the conserved cysteine through the conserved F or W. The D gene is left open where the match is weak. The size of a clone is reported for some rows only, either as once, few or many, or as a class for expanded clones.

v_call	d_call	j_call	clone_size	cdr3_aa	cdr3_nt
TRBV6-4	TRBD2	TRBJ2-3	-	CASSAQTSGGADTQYF	TGTGCCAGCAGTGCCCAGACTAGCGGGGGGGCAGATACGCAGTATTTT
TRBV2	-	TRBJ2-5	-	CASSTGEFEGGQETQYF	TGTGCCAGCAGCACAGGGGAATTTGAGGGGGGCCAAGAGACCCAGTACTTC
TRBV19	-	TRBJ2-3	few	CASKDREGPDTQYF	TGTGCCAGTAAGGACAGGGAGGGTCCAGATACGCAGTATTTT
TRBV10-3	-	TRBJ1-1	once	CAISESWVRGEAFF	TGTGCCATCAGTGAGTCTTGGGTTCGGGGTGAAGCTTTCTTT
TRBV27	TRBD1	TRBJ1-1	few	CASSLGAGGLNTEAFF	TGTGCCAGCAGCCTTGGGGCAGGGGGGTTGAACACTGAAGCTTTCTTT
TRBV13	-	TRBJ1-2	-	CASSLGSSDYGYTF	TGTGCCAGCAGCTTAGGTTCTAGTGACTATGGCTACACCTTC
TRBV28	-	TRBJ1-5	-	CASSLGLTGGQPQHF	TGTGCCAGCAGTTTGGGGTTGACAGGAGGCCAGCCCCAGCATTTT
TRBV6-4	TRBD1	TRBJ2-3	-	CASSERTGAGDTQYF	TGTGCCAGCAGTGAAAGGACAGGGGCGGGAGATACGCAGTATTTT
TRBV28	TRBD2	TRBJ2-1	-	CASSLNGLSGGAAEQFF	TGTGCCAGCAGTTTAAACGGACTTAGCGGGGGGGCGGCTGAGCAGTTCTTC
TRBV27	TRBD2	TRBJ2-1	-	CASSLTSGVFNEQFF	TGTGCCAGCAGCTTAACTAGCGGGGTTTTCAATGAGCAGTTCTTC
TRBV7-6	-	TRBJ1-2	-	CASSLEDRGVYGYTF	TGTGCCAGCAGCTTAGAGGATCGGGGAGTCTATGGCTACACCTTC
TRBV15	TRBD1	TRBJ1-1	-	CATSLIGQGNTEAFF	TGTGCCACCAGCCTGATCGGACAGGGGAACACTGAAGCTTTCTTT
TRBV28	-	TRBJ1-1	-	CASSHIPTRMNTEAFF	TGTGCCAGCAGTCACATCCCGACACGGATGAACACTGAAGCTTTCTTT
TRBV4-1	-	TRBJ1-1	-	CASTTDSFNTEAFF	TGCGCCAGCACCACGGACAGCTTTAACACTGAAGCTTTCTTT
TRBV16	-	TRBJ1-4	few	CASSPLPGNEKLFF	TGTGCCAGCAGCCCCTTGCCCGGGAATGAAAAACTGTTTTTT
TRBV30	-	TRBJ1-1	-	CAWFTGNTEAFF	TGTGCCTGGTTCACGGGGAACACTGAAGCTTTCTTT
TRBV4-1	-	TRBJ1-1	few	CASSHPGGGTEAFF	TGCGCCAGCAGCCATCCGGGGGGGGGCACTGAAGCTTTCTTT
TRBV6-4	TRBD2	TRBJ2-3	-	CASSDSPAGAGTDTQYF	TGTGCCAGCAGTGACTCGCCAGCGGGGGCCGGTACAGATACGCAGTATTTT
TRBV7-8	TRBD1	TRBJ2-2	-	CASSGGQTNTGELFF	TGTGCCAGCAGCGGGGGACAGACGAACACCGGGGAGCTGTTTTTT
TRBV6-6	TRBD2	TRBJ2-3	-	CASSQTSGGATQYF	TGTGCCAGCAGCCAAACTAGCGGGGGGGCCACGCAGTATTTT
TRBV9	-	TRBJ1-3	-	CASSPGVFSGNTIYF	TGTGCCAGCAGCCCCGGGGTCTTCTCTGGAAACACCATATATTTT
TRBV6-4	TRBD2	TRBJ2-3	-	CASSERGGADTQYF	TGTGCCAGCAGTGAACGCGGGGGGGCAGATACGCAGTATTTT
TRBV7-9	TRBD2	TRBJ2-2	-	CASSPFTSGFGELFF	TGTGCCAGCAGCCCTTTTACTAGCGGTTTCGGGGAGCTGTTTTTT
TRBV4-1	TRBD1	TRBJ1-1	-	CASSQTIWLEGGRDTEAFF	TGCGCCAGCAGCCAAACTATATGGTTAGAAGGGGGCCGGGACACTGAAGCTTTCTTT
TRBV4-3	TRBD1	TRBJ1-2	-	CASSSDRGRIHNGYTF	TGCGCCAGCAGCTCGGACAGGGGGCGCATTCACAATGGCTACACCTTC
TRBV7-2	-	TRBJ2-2	-	CASSPQTGDFPGELFF	TGTGCCAGCAGCCCCCAAACAGGGGACTTCCCCGGGGAGCTGTTTTTT
TRBV7-8	TRBD1	TRBJ2-3	-	CASSPVGQGLADTQYF	TGTGCCAGCAGCCCTGTGGGACAGGGCTTGGCAGATACGCAGTATTTT
TRBV5-4	-	TRBJ2-5	-	CASSSYGGGEETQYF	TGTGCCAGCAGCTCCTATGGAGGGGGGGAAGAGACCCAGTACTTC
TRBV6-1	TRBD1	TRBJ1-1	-	CASSDPGQGNTEAFF	TGTGCCAGCAGTGATCCGGGACAGGGGAACACTGAAGCTTTCTTT
TRBV7-9	-	TRBJ1-4	-	CASSPWGQIEKLFF	TGTGCCAGCAGCCCATGGGGCCAGATAGAAAAACTGTTTTTT
TRBV2	-	TRBJ1-2	-	CASSGLQGEGNYGYTF	TGTGCCAGCAGTGGGTTACAGGGAGAAGGGAACTATGGCTACACCTTC
TRBV28	TRBD1	TRBJ1-5	-	CASRPTGNQPQHF	TGTGCCAGCAGGCCGACAGGGAATCAGCCCCAGCATTTT
TRBV11-2	-	TRBJ1-2	once	CASSLGGTLSGYTF	TGTGCCAGCAGCTTAGGGGGGACTTTATCCGGCTACACCTTC
TRBV10-2	TRBD1	TRBJ1-1	-	CASSERQGLDTEAFF	TGCGCCAGCAGTGAGAGACAGGGTCTGGACACTGAAGCTTTCTTT
TRBV5-6	TRBD1	TRBJ1-6	-	CASSYGQGEHNSPLHF	TGTGCCAGCAGTTACGGACAGGGAGAACATAATTCACCCCTCCACTTT
TRBV6-1	-	TRBJ2-1	-	CASSEWQSEEYNEQFF	TGTGCCAGCAGTGAATGGCAGAGCGAGGAATACAATGAGCAGTTCTTC
TRBV13	-	TRBJ1-4	-	CASSPQSTNEKLFF	TGTGCCAGCAGCCCCCAGTCAACTAATGAAAAACTGTTTTTT
TRBV2	-	TRBJ1-1	-	CASSEWYNRRNTEAFF	TGTGCCAGCAGTGAATGGTATAACAGGCGGAACACTGAAGCTTTCTTT
TRBV5-6	TRBD2	TRBJ2-5	-	CASSLGGRAREETQYF	TGTGCCAGCAGCTTGGGGGGGAGGGCCCGGGAAGAGACCCAGTACTTC
TRBV7-2	-	TRBJ1-1	-	CASSLSPGFDAFF	TGTGCCAGCAGCTTAAGTCCGGGGTTTGATGCTTTCTTT
TRBV14	-	TRBJ1-5	-	CASSHGADLAQHF	TGTGCCAGCAGCCACGGAGCGGACTTGGCCCAGCATTTT
TRBV7-9	-	TRBJ1-2	-	CASSQLGADTNYGYTF	TGTGCCAGCAGTCAACTTGGGGCAGATACTAACTATGGCTACACCTTC
TRBV28	TRBD1	TRBJ1-1	-	CASSSLRGRVNTEAFF	TGTGCCAGCAGTTCTCTCAGGGGGCGCGTGAACACTGAAGCTTTCTTT
TRBV29-1	TRBD2	TRBJ2-2	-	CSVEEYSGGARTGELFF	TGCAGCGTTGAAGAATACAGCGGGGGGGCGCGCACCGGGGAGCTGTTTTTT
TRBV4-1	TRBD2	TRBJ2-1	-	CASKDRASGVYEQFF	TGCGCCAGCAAGGACCGGGCTAGCGGGGTCTATGAGCAGTTCTTC
TRBV27	TRBD1	TRBJ2-1	-	CASSTGDNEQFF	TGTGCCAGCAGTACAGGGGACAATGAGCAGTTCTTC
TRBV7-9	-	TRBJ1-5	-	CASSLGGQPQHF	TGTGCCAGCAGCTTAGGAGGCCAGCCCCAGCATTTT
TRBV7-9	-	TRBJ2-5	-	CASGDRIQETQYF	TGTGCCAGCGGTGACAGAATCCAAGAGACCCAGTACTTC
TRBV13	-	TRBJ1-2	-	CASSLILEARGKSYGYTF	TGTGCCAGCAGCTTAATATTAGAGGCCAGGGGCAAGTCCTATGGCTACACCTTC